The sequence of this T cell receptor beta chain was determined in a study of cytomegalovirus exposure and HLA in healthy donors. Whole-study findings and limits: Later, TCR association rates were found to vary by HLA locus, highest for DRB1 and lowest for HLA-C. In an earlier analysis, about 90% or about 30%: the productive usage of most TCR beta V segments.

This clone was seen a few times. Its specificity is unknown. It was with 60 Vbeta and 13 Jbeta primers that the PCR ran. Assay used: immunoSEQ multiplex PCR; TCRdb lists only in-frame clones, some missing. Of some 140,000 clones listed, 75% to 85% are singletons. This clonotype was obtained from a woman between 35 and 50 years old in good health and CMV-seropositive. The sequenced sample consisted of PBMCs.

The CDR3 nucleotides read TGTGCCAGCAGCTCCCTTAGAACAGGGAACTATGGCTACACCTTC. This translates into CASSSLRTGNYGYTF. The J gene is TRBJ1-2, the V gene TRBV7-8; D may be TRBD1 (6 bases). The CDR3 loop spans 15 amino acids. Germline V gene sequence: CDR1 SGHVS, CDR2 FQNEAQ. Trimming took off 4 bases at V and 2 bases at J, with 14 bases between the two ends.